These T cell receptor beta chains were read from a single sample in a study of blood T cell repertoires in COVID-19. The protocol was immunoSEQ multiplex PCR, while the TCRdb copy is restricted to in-frame clones and leaves out a portion. The sample yields about 120,000 clones, roughly 90% seen once. The sequenced sample was peripheral blood. These receptors were collected from a woman aged 60-75 years with COVID-19, enrolled during active disease. Each CDR3 is given with its conserved first and last residue. The order of the fields is D gene, clone size, V gene, J gene, CDR3 DNA, CDR3 protein. The D gene is left open where the match is weak. Clone size, where shown, is once, few, many, or a class for clones that have expanded.

D gene: NA
clone size: NA
V gene: TRBV3-1/TRBV3-2
J gene: TRBJ2-4
CDR3 DNA: TGTGCCAGCAGTCCGGGGAGACTAGCCAAAAACATTCAGTACTTC
CDR3 protein: CASSPGRLAKNIQYF

D gene: NA
clone size: NA
V gene: TRBV2
J gene: TRBJ2-5
CDR3 DNA: TGTGCCAGCAACAGGGACGGTCAAGAGACCCAGTACTTC
CDR3 protein: CASNRDGQETQYF

D gene: TRBD2
clone size: NA
V gene: TRBV19
J gene: TRBJ2-3
CDR3 DNA: TGTGCCAGTAGTATAGGCGGGGGGGCGACGGATACGCAGTATTTT
CDR3 protein: CASSIGGGATDTQYF

D gene: TRBD1
clone size: NA
V gene: TRBV7-3
J gene: TRBJ2-5
CDR3 DNA: TGTGCCAGCAGCGATGGGACAGGCTCCAGGGAGACCCAGTACTTC
CDR3 protein: CASSDGTGSRETQYF

D gene: NA
clone size: NA
V gene: TRBV3-1/TRBV3-2
J gene: TRBJ2-5
CDR3 DNA: TGTGCCAGCAGCCGGAGGGACTACCAAGAGACCCAGTACTTC
CDR3 protein: CASSRRDYQETQYF

D gene: NA
clone size: NA
V gene: TRBV9
J gene: TRBJ1-1
CDR3 DNA: TGTGCCAGCAGCGGTAATTGGCCCGCGAACACTGAAGCTTTCTTT
CDR3 protein: CASSGNWPANTEAFF

D gene: NA
clone size: once
V gene: TRBV9
J gene: TRBJ1-2
CDR3 DNA: TGTGCCAGCAGCGTAGACGCGGGCAACGGCTATGGCTACACCTTC
CDR3 protein: CASSVDAGNGYGYTF

D gene: TRBD1
clone size: NA
V gene: TRBV18
J gene: TRBJ1-1
CDR3 DNA: TGTGCCAGCTCTAGGACAGGGGGCACTGAAGCTTTCTTT
CDR3 protein: CASSRTGGTEAFF

D gene: NA
clone size: NA
V gene: TRBV19
J gene: TRBJ2-5
CDR3 DNA: TGTGCCAGTAACGATATCAGGGGTAGAGCATCGAAGGAGACCCAGTACTTC
CDR3 protein: CASNDIRGRASKETQYF

D gene: TRBD2
clone size: once
V gene: TRBV7-9
J gene: TRBJ2-2
CDR3 DNA: TGTGCCAGCAGCTTCTACTATGGACTAGCGGCGAACACCGGGGAGCTGTTTTTT
CDR3 protein: CASSFYYGLAANTGELFF

D gene: TRBD1
clone size: NA
V gene: TRBV6-5
J gene: TRBJ2-2
CDR3 DNA: TGTGCCAGCAGCTCCGGGACAGCGAACACCGGGGAGCTGTTTTTT
CDR3 protein: CASSSGTANTGELFF

D gene: NA
clone size: NA
V gene: TRBV5-4
J gene: TRBJ1-4
CDR3 DNA: TGTGCCAGCAGCTTGGGACGCAGGGCCGGAGAAAAACTGTTTTTT
CDR3 protein: CASSLGRRAGEKLFF

D gene: TRBD2
clone size: NA
V gene: TRBV7-2
J gene: TRBJ2-1
CDR3 DNA: TGTGCCAGTGGGAGGGGCCCCTACAATGAGCAGTTCTTC
CDR3 protein: CASGRGPYNEQFF

D gene: NA
clone size: NA
V gene: TRBV19
J gene: TRBJ2-3
CDR3 DNA: TGTGCCAGTAGTTTCGGACAAAAAGATACGCAGTATTTT
CDR3 protein: CASSFGQKDTQYF

D gene: NA
clone size: NA
V gene: TRBV29-1
J gene: TRBJ2-1
CDR3 DNA: TGCAGCCCCCGTACATCTTCCAATGAGCAGTTCTTC
CDR3 protein: CSPRTSSNEQFF

D gene: TRBD1
clone size: NA
V gene: TRBV6-1
J gene: TRBJ2-3
CDR3 DNA: TGTGCCAGCAGTGAATCTAAGGGGGCGGGCACAGATACGCAGTATTTT
CDR3 protein: CASSESKGAGTDTQYF

D gene: NA
clone size: NA
V gene: TRBV12-3/TRBV12-4
J gene: TRBJ2-7
CDR3 DNA: TGTGCCAGCAGCCAGGGAGGCTCCTACGAGCAGTACTTC
CDR3 protein: CASSQGGSYEQYF

D gene: TRBD2
clone size: NA
V gene: TRBV25-1
J gene: TRBJ2-5
CDR3 DNA: TGTGCCAGCAGTGGGCGCGGGGGGAACCAAGAGACCCAGTACTTC
CDR3 protein: CASSGRGGNQETQYF

D gene: TRBD1
clone size: NA
V gene: TRBV3-1/TRBV3-2
J gene: TRBJ1-1
CDR3 DNA: TGTGCCAGCAGCGCCCAGGGGGGAGCTTTCTTT
CDR3 protein: CASSAQGGAFF

D gene: TRBD1
clone size: NA
V gene: TRBV2
J gene: TRBJ1-6
CDR3 DNA: TGTGCCAGCAGTACCCGGACAGGGGTTACACCCCTCCACTTT
CDR3 protein: CASSTRTGVTPLHF

D gene: NA
clone size: NA
V gene: TRBV29-1
J gene: TRBJ2-7
CDR3 DNA: TGCAGCGTTGAAGCCCCCGGGATAGGCGGGGGCGCCGGCTCTGGAGAGCAGTACTTC
CDR3 protein: CSVEAPGIGGGAGSGEQYF

D gene: NA
clone size: NA
V gene: TRBV11-2
J gene: TRBJ2-7
CDR3 DNA: TGTGCCATTACCCTCGGACATTCCGTCTACGAGCAGTACTTC
CDR3 protein: CAITLGHSVYEQYF

D gene: TRBD1
clone size: NA
V gene: TRBV19
J gene: TRBJ2-2
CDR3 DNA: TGTGCCAGCGAACAGGGGGCAGGGACCGGGGAGCTGTTTTTT
CDR3 protein: CASEQGAGTGELFF

D gene: TRBD1
clone size: NA
V gene: TRBV19
J gene: TRBJ1-1
CDR3 DNA: TGTGCCAGTAGGATGACAGGGACGAACACTGAAGCTTTCTTT
CDR3 protein: CASRMTGTNTEAFF

D gene: NA
clone size: NA
V gene: TRBV10-3
J gene: TRBJ1-1
CDR3 DNA: TGTGCCTCCCGGGGGGGACCCACTGAAGCTTTCTTT
CDR3 protein: CASRGGPTEAFF

D gene: TRBD1
clone size: NA
V gene: TRBV7-2
J gene: TRBJ2-5
CDR3 DNA: TGTGCCAGCAGATGGACAGGGAGGGAGACCCAGTACTTC
CDR3 protein: CASRWTGRETQYF

D gene: NA
clone size: NA
V gene: TRBV7-2
J gene: TRBJ2-5
CDR3 DNA: TGTGCCAGCAGGACGGACAAGGGGTGGGAGACCCAGTACTTC
CDR3 protein: CASRTDKGWETQYF

D gene: TRBD2
clone size: NA
V gene: TRBV6-5
J gene: TRBJ2-3
CDR3 DNA: TGTGCCAGCAGTTACTCCCCGGGGGGGATCCAAGATACGCAGTATTTT
CDR3 protein: CASSYSPGGIQDTQYF